This TCR beta chain was documented in a study of blood T cell repertoires in COVID-19. Study-level information: Samples representing acute and convalescent COVID-19 were sourced from the United States, Italy and Spain.

Clones were read by immunoSEQ multiplex PCR, and TCRdb kept only the in-frame ones, dropping some. The sample consists of about 110,000 clones, 70% to 90% of them appearing once. The germline V gene encodes CDR1 KGHSH and CDR2 LQKENI. The CDR3 is 16 amino acids. With V trimmed by 3 bases and J by 5 bases, 10 bases remained unmatched. The chain has TRBV18 and TRBJ2-7, with 10 bases matching TRBD1. Source material: peripheral blood. The origin of this receptor is a man aged 35-49 years with acute or convalescent COVID-19. In DNA form, the CDR3 reads TGTGCCAGCTCACCGAGTTCGGGACAGGGGTACCACGAGCAGTACTTC. This encodes CASSPSSGQGYHEQYF. The full variable domain, in which reference TRBV18 and TRBJ2-7 provide the parts outside the CDR3, is NAGVMQNPRHLVRRRGQEARLRCSPMKGHSHVYWYRQLPEEGLKFMVYLQKENIIDESGMPKERFSAEFPKEGPSILRIQQVVRGDSAAYFCASSPSSGQGYHEQYFGPGTRLTVT.